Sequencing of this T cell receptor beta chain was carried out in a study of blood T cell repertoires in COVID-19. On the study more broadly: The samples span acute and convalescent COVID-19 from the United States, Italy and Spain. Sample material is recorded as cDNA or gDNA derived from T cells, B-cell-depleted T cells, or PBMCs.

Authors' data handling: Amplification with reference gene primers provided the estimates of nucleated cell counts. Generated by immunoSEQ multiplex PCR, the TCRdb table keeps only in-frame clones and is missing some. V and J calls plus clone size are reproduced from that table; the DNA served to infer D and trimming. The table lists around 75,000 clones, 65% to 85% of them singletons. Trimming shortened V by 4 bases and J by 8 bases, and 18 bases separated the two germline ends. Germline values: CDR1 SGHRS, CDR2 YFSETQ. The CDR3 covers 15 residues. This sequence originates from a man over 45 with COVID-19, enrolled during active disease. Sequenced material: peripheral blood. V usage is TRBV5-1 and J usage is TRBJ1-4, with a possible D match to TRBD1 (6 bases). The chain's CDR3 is CASSPRDTRGEKLFF. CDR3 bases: TGCGCCAGCAGCCCGAGGGACACCCGAGGGGAAAAACTGTTTTTT.